The TCR beta chain under discussion was sequenced for a study of PD-L1 blockade in urothelial cancer. Study observations and caveats: Better survival was predicted by below-median pretreatment blood TCR clonality.

Profiling relied on immunoSEQ multiplex PCR, and the TCRdb table lists in-frame clones only, not all of them. The sample holds roughly 63,000 clones, 65% to 90% seen once. To note about this clone: Its antigen is as yet unknown.

Indicated time point: pretreatment peripheral blood. Germline CDR1 and CDR2: SGHVS and FQNEAQ. Trimming took off 4 bases at V and 4 bases at J, with 16 bases between the two ends. The CDR3 is made up of 16 amino acids. The genes are TRBV7-8 and TRBJ2-2; D gene uncertain. The clonotype was recovered from a man aged 70-80 years with urothelial cancer. The specimen was PBMCs, collected around atezolizumab (anti-PD-L1) treatment. The CDR3 region is CASSSSLTTRTGELFF. The CDR3 region has the DNA TGTGCCAGCAGCTCGAGTCTTACTACCCGCACCGGGGAGCTGTTTTTT.